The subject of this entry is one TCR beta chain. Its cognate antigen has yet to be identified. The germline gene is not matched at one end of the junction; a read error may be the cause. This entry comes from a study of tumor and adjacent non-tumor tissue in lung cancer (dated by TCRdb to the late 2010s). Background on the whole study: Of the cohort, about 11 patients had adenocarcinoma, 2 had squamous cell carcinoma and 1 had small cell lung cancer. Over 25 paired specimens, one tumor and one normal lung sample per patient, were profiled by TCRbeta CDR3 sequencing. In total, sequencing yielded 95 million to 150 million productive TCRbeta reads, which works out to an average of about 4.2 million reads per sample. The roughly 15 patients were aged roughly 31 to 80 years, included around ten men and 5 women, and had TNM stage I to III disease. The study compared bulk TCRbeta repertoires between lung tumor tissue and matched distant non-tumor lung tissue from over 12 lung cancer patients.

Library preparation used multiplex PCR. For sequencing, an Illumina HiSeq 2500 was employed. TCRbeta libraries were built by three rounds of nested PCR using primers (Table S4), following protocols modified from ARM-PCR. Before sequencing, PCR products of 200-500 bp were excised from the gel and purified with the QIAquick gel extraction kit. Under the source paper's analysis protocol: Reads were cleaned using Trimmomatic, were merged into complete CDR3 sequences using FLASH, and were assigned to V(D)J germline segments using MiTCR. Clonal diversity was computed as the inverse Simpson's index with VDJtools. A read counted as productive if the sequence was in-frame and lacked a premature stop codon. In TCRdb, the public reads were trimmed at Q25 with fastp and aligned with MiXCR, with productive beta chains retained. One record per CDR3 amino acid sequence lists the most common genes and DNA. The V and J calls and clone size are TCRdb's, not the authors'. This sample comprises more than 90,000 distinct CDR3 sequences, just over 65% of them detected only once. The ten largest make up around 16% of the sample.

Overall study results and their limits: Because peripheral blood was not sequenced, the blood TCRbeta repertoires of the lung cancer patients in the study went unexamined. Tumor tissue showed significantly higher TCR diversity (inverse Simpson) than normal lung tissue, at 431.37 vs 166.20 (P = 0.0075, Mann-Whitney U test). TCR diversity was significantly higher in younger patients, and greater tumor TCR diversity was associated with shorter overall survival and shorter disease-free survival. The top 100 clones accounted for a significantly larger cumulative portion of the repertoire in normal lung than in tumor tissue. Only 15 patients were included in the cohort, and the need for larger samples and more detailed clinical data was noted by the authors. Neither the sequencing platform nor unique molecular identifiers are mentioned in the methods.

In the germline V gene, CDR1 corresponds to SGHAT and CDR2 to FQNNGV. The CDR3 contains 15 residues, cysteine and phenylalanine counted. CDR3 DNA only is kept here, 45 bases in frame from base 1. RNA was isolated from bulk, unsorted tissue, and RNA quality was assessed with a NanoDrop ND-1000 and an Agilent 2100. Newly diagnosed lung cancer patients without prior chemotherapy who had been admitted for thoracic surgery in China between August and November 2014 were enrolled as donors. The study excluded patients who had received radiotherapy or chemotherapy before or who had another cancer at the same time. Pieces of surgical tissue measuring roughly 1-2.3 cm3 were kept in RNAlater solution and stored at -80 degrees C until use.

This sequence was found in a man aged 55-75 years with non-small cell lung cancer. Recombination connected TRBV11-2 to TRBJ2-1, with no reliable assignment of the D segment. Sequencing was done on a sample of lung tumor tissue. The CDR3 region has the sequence CASSLGSNIHNGLLF. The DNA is TGTGCCAGCAGCTTAGGGTCGAACATCCACAATGGGCTGTTATTC. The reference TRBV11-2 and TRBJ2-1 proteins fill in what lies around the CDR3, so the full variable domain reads EAGVAQSPRYKIIEKRQSVAFWCNPISGHATLYWYQQILGQGPKLLIQFQNNGVVDDSQLPKDRFSAERLKGVDSTLKIQPAKLEDSAVYLCASSLGSNIHNGLLFGPGTRLTVL.